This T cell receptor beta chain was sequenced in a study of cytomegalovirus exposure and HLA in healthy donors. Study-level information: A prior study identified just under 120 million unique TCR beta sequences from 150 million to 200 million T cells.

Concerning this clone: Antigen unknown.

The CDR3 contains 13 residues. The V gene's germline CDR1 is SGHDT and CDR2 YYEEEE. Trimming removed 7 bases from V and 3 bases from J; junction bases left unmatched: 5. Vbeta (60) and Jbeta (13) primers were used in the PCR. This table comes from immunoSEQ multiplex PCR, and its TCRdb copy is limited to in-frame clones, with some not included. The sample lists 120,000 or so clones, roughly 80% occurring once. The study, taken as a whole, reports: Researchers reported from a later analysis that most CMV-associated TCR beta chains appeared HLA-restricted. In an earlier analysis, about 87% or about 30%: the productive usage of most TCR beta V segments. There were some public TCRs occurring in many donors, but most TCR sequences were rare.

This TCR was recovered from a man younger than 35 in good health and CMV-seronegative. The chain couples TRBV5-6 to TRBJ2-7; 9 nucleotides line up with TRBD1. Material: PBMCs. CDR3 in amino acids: CASWRQGGYEQYF. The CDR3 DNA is TGTGCCAGCTGGAGACAGGGGGGCTACGAGCAGTACTTC.